The T cell receptor beta chain under discussion was sequenced for a study of cytomegalovirus exposure and HLA in healthy donors. Amplification used 60 Vbeta primers and 13 Jbeta primers. Only in-frame clones appear in the TCRdb table, and some are missing; sequencing was by immunoSEQ multiplex PCR. This sample yields some 250,000 clones, of which about 80% are seen a single time; 8% belongs to the top ten. V was clipped by 5 bases and J by 1 base; unmatched bases: 8. The CDR3 totals 16 residues. Germline V gene data show CDR1 as SGHVS and CDR2 as FQNEAQ. The V and J genes are TRBV7-8 and TRBJ1-5; 7 bases match TRBD1. This clonotype originated in a woman aged 55-75 years in good health and CMV-seropositive. Sequencing was done on a sample of PBMCs. The chain's CDR3 is CASSVLTGMSNQPQHF. In nucleotides, the CDR3 is TGTGCCAGCAGCGTATTGACAGGGATGAGCAATCAGCCCCAGCATTTT. The whole variable domain, filled in from reference TRBV7-8 and TRBJ1-5, reads GAGVSQSPRYKVAKRGQDVALRCDPISGHVSLFWYQQALGQGPEFLTYFQNEAQLDKSGLPSDRFFAERPEGSVSTLKIQRTQQEDSAVYLCASSVLTGMSNQPQHFGDGTRLSIL.